This T cell receptor (beta chain) emerged from a study of immunodeficiency (dated by TCRdb to the late 2010s). In the study overall: To search for oligoclonality and VDJ recombination defects, the researchers carried out a repertoire analysis.

The CDR3 sequence holds 16 residues, the cysteine and phenylalanine included. Left in the record is the CDR3 DNA by itself, 48 bases read in frame from the first base. Trimming accounts for 4 bases at V and 1 base at J, while the number of junction bases matched to no gene is 9. CDR1 and CDR2, per the germline V gene, are SGHRS and YFSETQ. Fewer naive CD4 and especially CD8 T cells, with expanded effector memory subpopulations, were found in the patients. Before TCR sequencing, CD3+CD4+ T cells were sorted out of fresh PBMCs. Genomic DNA was isolated using the QIAamp DNA Blood Mini Kit and then sent out for immunoSEQ repertoire analysis. CDR3 regions were amplified by multiplex PCR from a standard quantity of genomic DNA template. PCR products were sequenced on an Illumina platform. In the authors' own workflow: Alignment of sequences was done against a reference, and the V, D and J gene definitions came from IMGT. A nearest-neighbor clustering algorithm merged closely related sequences to remove PCR and sequencing errors. V, D and J usage in productive unique and total sequences was analyzed using ImmunoSEQ Analyzer tools and R version 3.6.1. What TCRdb holds here is the immuneACCESS table cut down to in-frame rearrangements. Part of the clones is not present; checked against another copy, under half of the missing clones reflect an unresolved V gene, and the others are unexplained. The V and J calls and clone size come from that table; D and trimming were worked out from the DNA. The sample table lists 2,000 to 2,500 clones, more than 75% of them with a count of one. Approximately 20% of the sample comes from the top ten.

As to this clone: Its antigen is currently not known. The input lacks base qualities; no much larger clone sits a single base away.

Overall results and qualifications from the work: Entropy comparisons showed n=3 (open circles) for patients versus healthy controls; a thymic development effect was only suggested as possible. Severe oligoclonality, as judged by top-100 and total clonotype frequencies, was observed in patient CD8+ T cells but not in patient CD4+ T cells. Between patients and controls, productive entropy and V-J pairing of CD4+ T cells looked similar.

The sequence links TRBV5-1 to TRBJ1-1; 8 central nucleotides agree with TRBD1. Sequencing used CD4+ T cells from blood. This sequence originates from a woman in her late teens or twenties with POLD1 deficiency. This receptor has the CDR3 CASSLEQGGGNTEAFF. The DNA is TGCGCCAGCAGCCTGGAACAGGGGGGTGGGAACACTGAAGCTTTCTTT.